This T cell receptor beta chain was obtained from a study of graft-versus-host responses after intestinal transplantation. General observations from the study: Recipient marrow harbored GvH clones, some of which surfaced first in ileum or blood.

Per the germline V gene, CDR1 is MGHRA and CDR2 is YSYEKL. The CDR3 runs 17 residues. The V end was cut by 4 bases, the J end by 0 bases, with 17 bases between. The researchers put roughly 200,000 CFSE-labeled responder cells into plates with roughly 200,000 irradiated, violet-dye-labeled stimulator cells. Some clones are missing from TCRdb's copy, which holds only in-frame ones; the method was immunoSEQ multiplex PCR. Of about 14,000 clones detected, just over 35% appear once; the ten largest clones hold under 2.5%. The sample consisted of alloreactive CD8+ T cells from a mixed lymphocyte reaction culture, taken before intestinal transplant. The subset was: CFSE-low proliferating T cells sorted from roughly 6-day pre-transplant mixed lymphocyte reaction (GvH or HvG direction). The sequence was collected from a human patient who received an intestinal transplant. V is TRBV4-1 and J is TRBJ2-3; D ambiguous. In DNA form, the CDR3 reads TGCGCCAGCAGCCCCATCTTTGTGTCCACTAGCACAGATACGCAGTATTTT. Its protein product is CASSPIFVSTSTDTQYF.